Listed here are 3 T cell receptor beta chains from one sample, sequenced in a study of T cells in Graves' hyperthyroidism and ophthalmopathy. Amplification of TCR beta CDR3 regions was performed using RNA transcripts as template. Using the HTBI primer set, a first-round RT-PCR was run on the TCR CDR3. One entry per CDR3 protein, called by TCRdb with MiXCR from the multiplex PCR reads. The top ten clones hold 15% to 20% of a sample with fewer than 500,000 distinct CDR3 sequences, about 14% of them seen once. Sequencing was performed on blood. The receptors derive from a woman between 25 and 40 years old with Graves' ophthalmopathy.

This clonotype was counted many times. The CDR3 DNA follows: TGCGCCAGCAGCTTGGACAGGAGCTCCTACGAGCAGTACTTC. Translated, it gives CASSLDRSSYEQYF. This chain uses TRBV5-1 with TRBJ2-7; TRBD1 might be the D (5 bases). Trimming cost V 0 bases and J 0 bases, with 7 bases left between them. The CDR3 extends over 14 amino acids. Germline CDR1 SGHRS, CDR2 YFSETQ.

This clonotype was counted at least ten times. The V and J genes are TRBV18 and TRBJ1-2, with D hard to call. V dropped 3 bases and J dropped 2 bases, with 7 bases sitting between them. CDR1 and CDR2 (germline): KGHSH, LQKENI. The CDR3 loop spans 13 amino acids. The DNA for the CDR3 is TGTGCCAGCTCACCTCAGCAAAACTATGGCTACACCTTC. It yields the protein CASSPQQNYGYTF. The full variable domain, completed using reference TRBV18 and TRBJ1-2, is NAGVMQNPRHLVRRRGQEARLRCSPMKGHSHVYWYRQLPEEGLKFMVYLQKENIIDESGMPKERFSAEFPKEGPSILRIQQVVRGDSAAYFCASSPQQNYGYTFGSGTRLTVV.

This clonotype has ten or more counts. The J gene is TRBJ2-4, the V gene TRBV7-8; 7 positions match TRBD1. The V segment lost 3 bases and the J segment 11 bases; nucleotides outside the gene matches: 19. Per germline, CDR1 SGHVS and CDR2 FQNEAQ. This CDR3 contains 17 residues. The CDR3 is CASSFIPPFVTGSVQYF. DNA for the CDR3: TGTGCCAGCAGCTTCATTCCACCTTTTGTGACAGGGTCTGTTCAGTACTTC.